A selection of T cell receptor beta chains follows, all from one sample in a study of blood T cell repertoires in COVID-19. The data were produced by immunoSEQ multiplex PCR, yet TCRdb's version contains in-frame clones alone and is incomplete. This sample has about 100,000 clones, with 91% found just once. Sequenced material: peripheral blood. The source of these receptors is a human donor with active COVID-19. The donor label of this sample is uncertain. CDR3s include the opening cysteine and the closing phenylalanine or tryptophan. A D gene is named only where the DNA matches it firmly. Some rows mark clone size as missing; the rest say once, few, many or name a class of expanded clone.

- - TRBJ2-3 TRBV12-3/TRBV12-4 TGTGCCAGCAGCTACACAGATACGCAGTATTTT CASSYTDTQYF
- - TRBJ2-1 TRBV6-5 TGTGCCAGCAGTCCGGACAGTTTCAATGAGCAGTTCTTC CASSPDSFNEQFF
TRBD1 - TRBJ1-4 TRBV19 TGTGCCAGTAGTCGGGACAGGGAAAATGAAAAACTGTTTTTT CASSRDRENEKLFF
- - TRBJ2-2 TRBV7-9 TGTGCCAGCCCGCCAGGGATTGACACCGGGGAGCTGTTTTTT CASPPGIDTGELFF
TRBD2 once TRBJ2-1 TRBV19 TGTGCCAGTGGCACTAGCGGGGGCTATGAGCAGTTCTTC CASGTSGGYEQFF
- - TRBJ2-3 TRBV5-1 TGCGCCAGCAGCGTCGGTTCGGTCCAGGCCCAATCGCAGTATTTT CASSVGSVQAQSQYF
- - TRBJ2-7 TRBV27 TGTGCCAGCAGTTTAACAGGGACACCAACCTACGAGCAGTACTTC CASSLTGTPTYEQYF
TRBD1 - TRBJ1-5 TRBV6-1 TGTGCCAGCAGTGAATCAGGGGGCCAGCCCCAGCATTTT CASSESGGQPQHF
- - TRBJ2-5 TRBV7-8 TGTGCCAGCAGCTCCGGGGGAGGTAAAGAGACCCAGTACTTC CASSSGGGKETQYF
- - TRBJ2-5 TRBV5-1 TGCGCCAGCAGCTTGGGAGCGGTTCCGGCGGAGACCCAGTACTTC CASSLGAVPAETQYF
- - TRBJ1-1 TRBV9 TGTGCCAGCAGCGTATCGCCGGTTCAGAACACTGAAGCTTTCTTT CASSVSPVQNTEAFF
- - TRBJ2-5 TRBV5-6 TGTGCCAGCATCCCCAGGAAGGGGTTCGGGTGGAAAGAGACCCAGTACTTC CASIPRKGFGWKETQYF
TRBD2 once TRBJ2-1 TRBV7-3 TGTGCCAGCAGCTTAGGGTCTAGCGGGGTATACAATGAGCAGTTCTTC CASSLGSSGVYNEQFF
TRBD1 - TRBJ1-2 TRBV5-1 TGCGCCAGCAGCTTGGTGGGACAGGGGAGTTCTGGCTACACCTTC CASSLVGQGSSGYTF
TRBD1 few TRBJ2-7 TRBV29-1 TGCAGCCTAAGACAGGGCAACGAGCAGTACTTC CSLRQGNEQYF